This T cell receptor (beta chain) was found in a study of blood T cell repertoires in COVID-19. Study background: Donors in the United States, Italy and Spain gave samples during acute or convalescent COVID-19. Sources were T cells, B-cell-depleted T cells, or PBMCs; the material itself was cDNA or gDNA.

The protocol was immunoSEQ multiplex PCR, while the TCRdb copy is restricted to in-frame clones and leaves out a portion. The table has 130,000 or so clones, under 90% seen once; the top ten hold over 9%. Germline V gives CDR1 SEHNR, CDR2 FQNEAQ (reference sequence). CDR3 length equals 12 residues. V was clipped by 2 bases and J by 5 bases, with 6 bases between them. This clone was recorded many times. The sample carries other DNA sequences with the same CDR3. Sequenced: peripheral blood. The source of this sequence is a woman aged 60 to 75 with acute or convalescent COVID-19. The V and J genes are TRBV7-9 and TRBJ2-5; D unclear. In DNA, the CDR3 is TGTGCCAGCAGCTTAAACATCGAGACCCAGTACTTC. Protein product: CASSLNIETQYF.